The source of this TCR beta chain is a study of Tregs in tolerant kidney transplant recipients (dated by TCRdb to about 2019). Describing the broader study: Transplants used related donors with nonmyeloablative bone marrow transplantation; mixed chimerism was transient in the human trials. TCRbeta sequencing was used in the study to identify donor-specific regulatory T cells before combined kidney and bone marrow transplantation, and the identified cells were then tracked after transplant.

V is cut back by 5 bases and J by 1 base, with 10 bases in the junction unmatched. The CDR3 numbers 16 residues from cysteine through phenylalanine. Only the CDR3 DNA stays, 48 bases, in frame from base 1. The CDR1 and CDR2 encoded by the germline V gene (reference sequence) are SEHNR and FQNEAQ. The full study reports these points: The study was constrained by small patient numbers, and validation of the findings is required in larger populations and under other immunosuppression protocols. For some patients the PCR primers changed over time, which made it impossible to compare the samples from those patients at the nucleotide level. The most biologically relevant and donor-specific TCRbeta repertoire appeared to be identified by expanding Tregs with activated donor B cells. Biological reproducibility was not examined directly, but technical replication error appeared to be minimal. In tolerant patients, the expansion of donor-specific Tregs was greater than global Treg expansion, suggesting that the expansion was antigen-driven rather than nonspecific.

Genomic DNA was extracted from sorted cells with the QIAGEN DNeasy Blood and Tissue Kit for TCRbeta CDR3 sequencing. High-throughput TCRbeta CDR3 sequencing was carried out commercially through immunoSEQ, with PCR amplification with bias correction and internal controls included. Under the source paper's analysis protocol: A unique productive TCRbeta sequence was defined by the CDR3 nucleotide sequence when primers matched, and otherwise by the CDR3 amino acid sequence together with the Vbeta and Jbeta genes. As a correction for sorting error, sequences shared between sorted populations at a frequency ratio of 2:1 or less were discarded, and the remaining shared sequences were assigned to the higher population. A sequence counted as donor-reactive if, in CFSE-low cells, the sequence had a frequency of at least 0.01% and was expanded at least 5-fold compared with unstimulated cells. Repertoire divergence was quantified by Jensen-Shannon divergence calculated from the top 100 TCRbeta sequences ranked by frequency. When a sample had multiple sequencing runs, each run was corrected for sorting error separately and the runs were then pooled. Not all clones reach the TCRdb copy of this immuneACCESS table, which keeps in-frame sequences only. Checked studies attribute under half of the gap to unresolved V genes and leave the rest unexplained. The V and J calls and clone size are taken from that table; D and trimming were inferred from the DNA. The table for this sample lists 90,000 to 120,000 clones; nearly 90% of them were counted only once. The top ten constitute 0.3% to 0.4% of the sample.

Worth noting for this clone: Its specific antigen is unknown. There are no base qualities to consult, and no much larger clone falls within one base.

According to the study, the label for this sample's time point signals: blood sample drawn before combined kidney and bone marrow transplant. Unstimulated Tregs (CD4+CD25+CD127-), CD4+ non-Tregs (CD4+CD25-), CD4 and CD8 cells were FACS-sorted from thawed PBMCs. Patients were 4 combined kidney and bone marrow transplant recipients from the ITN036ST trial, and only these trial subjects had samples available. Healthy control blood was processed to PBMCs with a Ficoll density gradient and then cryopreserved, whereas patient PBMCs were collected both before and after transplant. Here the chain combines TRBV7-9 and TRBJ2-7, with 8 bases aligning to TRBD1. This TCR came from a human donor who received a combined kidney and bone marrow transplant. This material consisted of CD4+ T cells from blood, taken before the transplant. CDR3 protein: CASSNILTGGSYEQYF. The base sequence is TGTGCCAGCAGCAACATCCTCACAGGGGGATCCTACGAGCAGTACTTC.